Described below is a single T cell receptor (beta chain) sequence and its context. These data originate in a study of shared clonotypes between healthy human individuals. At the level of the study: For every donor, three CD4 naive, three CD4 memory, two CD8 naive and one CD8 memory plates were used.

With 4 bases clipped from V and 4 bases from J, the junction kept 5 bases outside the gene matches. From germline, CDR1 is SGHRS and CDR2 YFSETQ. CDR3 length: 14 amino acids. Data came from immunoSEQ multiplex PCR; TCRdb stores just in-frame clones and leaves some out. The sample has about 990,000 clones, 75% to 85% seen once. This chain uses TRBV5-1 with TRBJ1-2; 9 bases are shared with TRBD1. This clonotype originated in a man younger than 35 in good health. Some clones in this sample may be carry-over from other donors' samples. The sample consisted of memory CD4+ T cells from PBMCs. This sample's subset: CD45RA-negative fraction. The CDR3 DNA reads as TGCGCCAGCAGCAATTGGACAGGGGCCTATGGCTACACCTTC. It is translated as CASSNWTGAYGYTF.